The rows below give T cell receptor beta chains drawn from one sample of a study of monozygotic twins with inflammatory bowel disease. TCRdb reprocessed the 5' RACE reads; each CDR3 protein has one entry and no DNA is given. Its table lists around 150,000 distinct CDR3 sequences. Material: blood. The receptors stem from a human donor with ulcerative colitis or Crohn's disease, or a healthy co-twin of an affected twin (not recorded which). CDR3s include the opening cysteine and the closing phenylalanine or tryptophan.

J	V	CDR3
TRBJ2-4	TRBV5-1	CASSHGQSTGIQYF
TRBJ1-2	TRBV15	CATSRGWGDGYTF
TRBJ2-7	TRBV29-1	CSAAGGSEQYF
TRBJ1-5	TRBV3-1	CASSQGGQDGNNQPQHF
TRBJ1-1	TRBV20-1	CSARDHSLTEAFF
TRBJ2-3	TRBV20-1	CSAGPAGVFTDTQYF
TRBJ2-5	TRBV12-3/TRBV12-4	CASSPSLGPGDQETQYF
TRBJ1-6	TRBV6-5	CASSSDRRGSPLHF
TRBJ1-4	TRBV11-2	CASSKRGGRISTNEKLFF
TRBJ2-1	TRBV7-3	CASSLEVSSYNEQFF
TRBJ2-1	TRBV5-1	CASRRLAGELEQFF
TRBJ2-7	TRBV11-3	CASSQNSMGEQYF
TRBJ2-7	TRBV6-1	CASSEGLAATYEQYF
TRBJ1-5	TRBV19	CASSILSGNQPQHF
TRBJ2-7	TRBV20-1	CSARDPRPVSEQYF
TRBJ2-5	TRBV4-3	CASSSRTGLETQYF
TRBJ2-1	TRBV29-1	CSLRGPRDRSSYNEQFF
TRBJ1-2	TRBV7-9	CASSQGGGRANYGYTF
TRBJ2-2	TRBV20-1	CSGARTGTNTGELFF
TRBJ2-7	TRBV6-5	CASSYREAPYEQYF
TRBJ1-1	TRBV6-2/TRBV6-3	CASRDRKIGGMNTEAFF
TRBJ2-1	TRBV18	CASSPGLVSSYNEQFF
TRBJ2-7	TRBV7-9	CAISFSGTGGPWEQYF
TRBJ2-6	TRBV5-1	CASSFLGGLLRLGSGANVLTF
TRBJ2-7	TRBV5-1	CASSPPGQGTYEQYF
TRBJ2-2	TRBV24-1	CATRRGQGDTGELFF
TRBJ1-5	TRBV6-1	CASSEFVPGEQPQHF
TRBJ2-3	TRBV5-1	CASSLSASTDTQYF
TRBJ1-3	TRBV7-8	CASSSLVGGGNTIYF
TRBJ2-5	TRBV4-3	CASSQDRKGIQETQYF
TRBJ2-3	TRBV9	CASSVDPAFGVTTDTQYF
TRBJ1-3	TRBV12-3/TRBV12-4	CARPDSSGNTIYF
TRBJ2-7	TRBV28	CASSPQYEQYF
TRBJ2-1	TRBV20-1	CSAPHAGRDEQFF
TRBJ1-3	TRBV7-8	CASSHRTRRQGLSGNTIYF
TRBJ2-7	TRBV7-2	CASSLGPASYEQYF
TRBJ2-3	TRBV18	CASSPLQGPDTQYF
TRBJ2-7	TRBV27	CASSLAVTYEQYF
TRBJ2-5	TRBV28	CASRNPDRVKTQYF
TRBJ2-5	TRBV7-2	CASSHPGLAEETQYF
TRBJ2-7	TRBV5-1	CASSLEQKQYF
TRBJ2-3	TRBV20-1	CSALSPGGIKNTQYF